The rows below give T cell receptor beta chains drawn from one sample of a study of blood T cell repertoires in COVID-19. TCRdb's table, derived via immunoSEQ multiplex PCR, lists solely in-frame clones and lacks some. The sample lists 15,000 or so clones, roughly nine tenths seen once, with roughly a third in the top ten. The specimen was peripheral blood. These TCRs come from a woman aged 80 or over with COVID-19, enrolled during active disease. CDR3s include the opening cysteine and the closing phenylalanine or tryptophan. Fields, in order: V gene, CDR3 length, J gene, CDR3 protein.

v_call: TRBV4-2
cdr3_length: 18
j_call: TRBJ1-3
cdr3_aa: CASSQERSREASGNTIYF

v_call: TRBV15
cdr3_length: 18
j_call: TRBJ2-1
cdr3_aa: CATSRLPRALSSYNEQFF

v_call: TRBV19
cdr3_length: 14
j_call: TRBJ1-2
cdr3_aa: CASSNQQGHYGYTF

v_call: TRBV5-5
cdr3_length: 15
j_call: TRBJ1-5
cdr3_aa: CASSLGGQPNQPQHF

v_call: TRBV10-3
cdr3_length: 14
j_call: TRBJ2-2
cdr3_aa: CAISRRDDTGELFF

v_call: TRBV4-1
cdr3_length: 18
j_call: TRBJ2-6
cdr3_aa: CASSPRPGQSSGANVLTF

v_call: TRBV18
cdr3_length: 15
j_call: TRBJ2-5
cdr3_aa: CASSKGQAIQETQYF

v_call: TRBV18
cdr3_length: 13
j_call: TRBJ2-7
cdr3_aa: CASSPGTGDEQYF

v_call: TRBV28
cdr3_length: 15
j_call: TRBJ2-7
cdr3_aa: CASTFPRGQGYEQYF

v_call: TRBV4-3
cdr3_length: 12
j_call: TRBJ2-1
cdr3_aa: CASSQVTSEQFF

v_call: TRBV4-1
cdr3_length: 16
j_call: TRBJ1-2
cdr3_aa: CASSQDPGSGWYGYTF

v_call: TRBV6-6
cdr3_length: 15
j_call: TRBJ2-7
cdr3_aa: CASSPPGLAGVGQYF

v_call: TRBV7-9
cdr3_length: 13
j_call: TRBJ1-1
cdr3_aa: CASSAGVNTEAFF

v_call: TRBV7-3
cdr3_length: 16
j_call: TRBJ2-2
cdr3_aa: CASSAPGLSNTGELFF

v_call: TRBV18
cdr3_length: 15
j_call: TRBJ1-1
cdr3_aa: CASSPEEARNTEAFF

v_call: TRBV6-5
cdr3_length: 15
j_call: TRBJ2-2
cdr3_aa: CAISTRNANTGELFF

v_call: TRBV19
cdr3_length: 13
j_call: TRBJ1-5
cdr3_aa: CASSVDINQPQHF

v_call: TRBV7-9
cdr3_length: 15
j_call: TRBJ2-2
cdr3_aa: CASSDPQVNTGELFF

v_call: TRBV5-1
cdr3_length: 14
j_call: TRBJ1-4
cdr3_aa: CASSSTGTNEKLFF

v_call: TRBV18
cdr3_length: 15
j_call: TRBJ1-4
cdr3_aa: CASSPSGTQGGRLFF

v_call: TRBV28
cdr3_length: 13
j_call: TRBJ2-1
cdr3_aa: CASTSGTSNEQFF

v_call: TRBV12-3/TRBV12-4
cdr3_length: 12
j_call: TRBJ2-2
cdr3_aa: CASLNNTGELFF

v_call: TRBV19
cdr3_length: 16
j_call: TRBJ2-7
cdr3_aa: CASSMKGSGSLYEQYF

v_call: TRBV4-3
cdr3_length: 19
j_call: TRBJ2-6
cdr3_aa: CASSQDLDRWSSGANVLTF

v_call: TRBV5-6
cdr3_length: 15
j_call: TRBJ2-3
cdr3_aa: CASSVPGQGYDTQYF

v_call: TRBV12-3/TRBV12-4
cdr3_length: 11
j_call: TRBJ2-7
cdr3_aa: CASSGGGLRYF

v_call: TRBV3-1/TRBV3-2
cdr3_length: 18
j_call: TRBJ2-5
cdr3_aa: CASSPGTSGRVGDETQYF

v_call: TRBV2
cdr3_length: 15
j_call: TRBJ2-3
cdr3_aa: CASTEVVAGADTQYF

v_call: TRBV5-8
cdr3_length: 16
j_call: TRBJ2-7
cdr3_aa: CASSRLRGRGSYEQYF

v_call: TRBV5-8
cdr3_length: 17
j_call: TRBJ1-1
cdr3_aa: CASSFRMSRAGNTEAFF

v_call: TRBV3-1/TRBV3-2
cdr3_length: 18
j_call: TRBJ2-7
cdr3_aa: CASSQGLAGGPLAYEQYF

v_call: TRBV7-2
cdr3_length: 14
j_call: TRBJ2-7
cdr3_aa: CASSLPPGSYEQYF

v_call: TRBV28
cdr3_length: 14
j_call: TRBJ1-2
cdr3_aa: CASSLFGTVYGYTF

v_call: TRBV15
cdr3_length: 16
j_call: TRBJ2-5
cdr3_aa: CATSPGAGGYQETQYF

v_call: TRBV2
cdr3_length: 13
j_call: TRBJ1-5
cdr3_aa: CASSEDPRGPQHF

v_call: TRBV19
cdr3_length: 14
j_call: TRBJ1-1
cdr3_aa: CASTLGGRNTEAFF

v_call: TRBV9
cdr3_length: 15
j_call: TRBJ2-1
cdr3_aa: CASSNSWGGGNEQFF

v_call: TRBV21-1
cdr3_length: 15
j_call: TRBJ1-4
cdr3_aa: CASSNRAGEQRKLFF

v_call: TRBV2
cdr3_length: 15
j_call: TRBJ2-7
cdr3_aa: CASSDERGGYSEQYF

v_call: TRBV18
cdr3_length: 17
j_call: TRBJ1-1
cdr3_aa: CASSDRQGAMGNTEAFF

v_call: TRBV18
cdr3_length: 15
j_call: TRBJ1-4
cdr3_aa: CASFQPTGGFEKLFF

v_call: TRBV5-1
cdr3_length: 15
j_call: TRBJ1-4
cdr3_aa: CASSLNRTGNEKLFF

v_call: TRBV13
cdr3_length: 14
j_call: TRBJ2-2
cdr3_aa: CASSDKLNTGELFF

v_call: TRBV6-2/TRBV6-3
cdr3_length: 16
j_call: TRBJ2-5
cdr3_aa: CASSYSMTRQGETQYF

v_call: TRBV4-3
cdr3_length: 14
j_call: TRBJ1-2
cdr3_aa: CASSQNRGDYGYTF

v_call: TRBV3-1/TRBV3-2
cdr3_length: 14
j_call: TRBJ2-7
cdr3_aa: CASTGGLGSGEQYF

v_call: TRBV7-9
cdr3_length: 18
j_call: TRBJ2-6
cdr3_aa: CASSTTAGWGTGANVLTF

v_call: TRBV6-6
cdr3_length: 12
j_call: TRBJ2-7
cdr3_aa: CASSRDRDEQYF